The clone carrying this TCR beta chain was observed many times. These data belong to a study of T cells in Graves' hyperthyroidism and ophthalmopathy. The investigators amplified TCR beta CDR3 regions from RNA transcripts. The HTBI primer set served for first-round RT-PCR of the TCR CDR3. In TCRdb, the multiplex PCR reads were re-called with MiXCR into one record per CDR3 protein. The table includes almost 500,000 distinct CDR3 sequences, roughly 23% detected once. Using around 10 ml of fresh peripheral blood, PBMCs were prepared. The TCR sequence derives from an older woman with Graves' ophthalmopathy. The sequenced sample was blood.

This CDR3 reads CASSPRTGGEKLFF. CDR3 sequence (DNA): TGTGCCAGCAGCCCTAGGACAGGGGGTGAAAAACTGTTTTTT. The chain is built from TRBV6-1 and TRBJ1-4, with TRBD1 matching over 10 bases. This CDR3 contains 14 residues. V was clipped by 6 bases and J by 7 bases; unmatched bases: 5. CDR1 and CDR2 (germline): MNHNS, SASEGT.